This TCR beta chain was captured in a study of blood T cell repertoires in COVID-19. Study overall: Sources were T cells, B-cell-depleted T cells, or PBMCs; the material itself was cDNA or gDNA.

During active infection, Seattle patients enrolled and were then monitored through disease. Authors' data handling: Reference gene primer amplification in the assay estimated nucleated cell counts. Assay used: immunoSEQ multiplex PCR; TCRdb lists only in-frame clones, some missing. That table is the source of V, J and clone size, and D and trimming were worked out from the DNA. The sample has 250,000 to 300,000 clones, 86% seen once. Germline V gene data show CDR1 as MNHEY and CDR2 as SMNVEV (reference sequence). The CDR3 totals 15 residues. Trimming took 0 bases from V and 7 from J, leaving 15 bases between them.

The TCR originated in a woman younger than 45 with COVID-19, enrolled during active disease. The chain carries TRBV27 and TRBJ1-2; TRBD1 might be the D (5 bases). Specimen: peripheral blood. The CDR3: CASSLSTGYSAGYTF. CDR3 sequence (DNA): TGTGCCAGCAGTTTATCTACAGGATATTCAGCTGGCTACACCTTC.